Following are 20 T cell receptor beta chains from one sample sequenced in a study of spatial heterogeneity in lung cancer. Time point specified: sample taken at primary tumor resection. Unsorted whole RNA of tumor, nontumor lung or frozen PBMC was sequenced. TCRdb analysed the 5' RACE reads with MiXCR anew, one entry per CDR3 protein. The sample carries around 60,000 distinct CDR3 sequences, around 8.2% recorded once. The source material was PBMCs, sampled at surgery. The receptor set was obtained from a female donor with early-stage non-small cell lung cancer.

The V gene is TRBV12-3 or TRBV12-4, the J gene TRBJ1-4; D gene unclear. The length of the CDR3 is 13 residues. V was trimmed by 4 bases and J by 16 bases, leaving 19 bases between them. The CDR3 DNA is TGTGCCAGCAGTTCCAAGGGCGGACTAACTACGTTTTTT. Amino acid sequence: CASSSKGGLTTFF.

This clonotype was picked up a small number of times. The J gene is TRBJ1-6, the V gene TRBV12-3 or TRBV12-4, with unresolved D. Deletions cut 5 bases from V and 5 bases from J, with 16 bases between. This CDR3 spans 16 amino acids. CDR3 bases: TGTGCCAGCAGTCCCGGTAGGGCAGCACATAATTCACCCCTCCACTTT. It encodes CASSPGRAAHNSPLHF.

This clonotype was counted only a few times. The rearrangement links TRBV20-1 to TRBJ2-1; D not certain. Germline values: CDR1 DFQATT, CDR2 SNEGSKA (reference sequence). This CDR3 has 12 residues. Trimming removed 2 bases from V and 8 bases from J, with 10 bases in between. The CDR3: CSARLLLDEQFF. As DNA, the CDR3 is TGCAGTGCTAGACTTCTGCTCGATGAGCAGTTCTTC.

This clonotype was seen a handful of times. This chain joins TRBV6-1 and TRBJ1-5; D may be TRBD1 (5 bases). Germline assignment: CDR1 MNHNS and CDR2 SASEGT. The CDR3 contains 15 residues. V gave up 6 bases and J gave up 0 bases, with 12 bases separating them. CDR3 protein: CASRGGGFSNQPQHF. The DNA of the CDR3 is TGTGCCAGCAGGGGCGGGGGGTTTAGCAATCAGCCCCAGCATTTT.

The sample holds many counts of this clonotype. The CDR3 nucleotides read TGTGCCAGCAGGCTGGGACTCAGCTCTGGAAACACCATATATTTT. Amino acid sequence: CASRLGLSSGNTIYF. The chain joins TRBV28 to TRBJ1-3, with a weak D call TRBD1 (5 bases). The CDR3 runs to 15 residues. V was clipped by 6 bases and J by 0 bases, with 12 bases between them. Germline CDR1 is MDHEN and CDR2 is SYDVKM.

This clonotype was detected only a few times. The CDR3 is CASFTGRGYEQFF. The CDR3 DNA reads TGTGCCAGCTTTACAGGGAGGGGGTATGAGCAGTTCTTC. The chain employs TRBV27 and TRBJ2-1; a weak D match, TRBD2 (7 bases). This CDR3 region has 13 residues. CDR1 MNHEY and CDR2 SMNVEV come from the germline V gene (reference sequence). V shed 8 bases and J shed 8 bases, with 16 bases lying between them.

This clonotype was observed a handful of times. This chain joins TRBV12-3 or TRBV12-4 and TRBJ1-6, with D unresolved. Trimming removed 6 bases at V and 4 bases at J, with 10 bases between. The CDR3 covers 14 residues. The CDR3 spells CASSLGSYNSPLHF. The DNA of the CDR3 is TGTGCCAGCAGCCTAGGGAGTTATAATTCACCCCTCCACTTT.

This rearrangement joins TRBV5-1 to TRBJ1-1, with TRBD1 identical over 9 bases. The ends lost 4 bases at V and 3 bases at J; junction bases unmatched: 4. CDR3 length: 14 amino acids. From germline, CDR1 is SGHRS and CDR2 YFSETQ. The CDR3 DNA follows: TGCGCCAGCAGCCCCAGGACAGGGGACACTGAAGCTTTCTTT. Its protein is CASSPRTGDTEAFF.

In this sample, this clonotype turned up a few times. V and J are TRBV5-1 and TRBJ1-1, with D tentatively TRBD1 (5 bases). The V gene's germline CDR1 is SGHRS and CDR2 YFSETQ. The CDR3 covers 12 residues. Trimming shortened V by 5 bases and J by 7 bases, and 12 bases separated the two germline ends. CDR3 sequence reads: CASRLQGIEAFF. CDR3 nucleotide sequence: TGCGCCAGCAGACTCCAGGGCATTGAAGCTTTCTTT.

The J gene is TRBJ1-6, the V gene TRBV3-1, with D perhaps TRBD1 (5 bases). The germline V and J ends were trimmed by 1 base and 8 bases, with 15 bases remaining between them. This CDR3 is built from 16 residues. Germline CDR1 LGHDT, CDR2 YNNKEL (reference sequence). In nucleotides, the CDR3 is TGTGCCAGCAGCCAAGCATTGGGACTTGGAGATTCACCCCTCCACTTT. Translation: CASSQALGLGDSPLHF.

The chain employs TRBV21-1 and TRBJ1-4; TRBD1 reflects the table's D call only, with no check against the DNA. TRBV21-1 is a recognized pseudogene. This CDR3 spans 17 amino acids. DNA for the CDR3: TGTGCCAGCAGCAGGAATAAACAGGGACAGGGAGGTGAAAAACTGTTTTTT. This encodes CASSRNKQGQGGEKLFF.

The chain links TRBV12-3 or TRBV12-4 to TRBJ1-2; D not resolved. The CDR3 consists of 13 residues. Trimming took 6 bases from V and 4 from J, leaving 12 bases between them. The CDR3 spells CASRPTTGYGYTF. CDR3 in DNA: TGTGCCAGCAGACCGACGACCGGCTATGGCTACACCTTC.

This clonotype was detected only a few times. CDR3 in amino acids: CASSRGNSFPSEQYF. CDR3 nucleotides: TGTGCCAGCAGCCGAGGAAATAGTTTCCCTAGCGAGCAGTACTTC. The genes are TRBV14 and TRBJ2-7; D gene unclear. CDR3 length equals 15 residues. From germline, CDR1 is SGHDN and CDR2 FVKESK. V gave up 4 bases and J gave up 6 bases, with 19 bases separating them.

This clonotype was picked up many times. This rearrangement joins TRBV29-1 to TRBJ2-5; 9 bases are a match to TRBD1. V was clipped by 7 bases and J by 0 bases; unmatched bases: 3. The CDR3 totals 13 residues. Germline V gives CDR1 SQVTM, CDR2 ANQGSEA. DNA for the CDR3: TGCAGCGCAGGGACAGGGAACCAAGAGACCCAGTACTTC. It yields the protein CSAGTGNQETQYF. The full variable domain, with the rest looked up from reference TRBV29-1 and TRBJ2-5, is SAVISQKPSRDICQRGTSLTIQCQVDSQVTMMFWYRQQPGQSLTLIATANQGSEATYESGFVIDKFPISRPNLTFSTLTVSNMSPEDSSIYLCSAGTGNQETQYFGPGTRLLVL.

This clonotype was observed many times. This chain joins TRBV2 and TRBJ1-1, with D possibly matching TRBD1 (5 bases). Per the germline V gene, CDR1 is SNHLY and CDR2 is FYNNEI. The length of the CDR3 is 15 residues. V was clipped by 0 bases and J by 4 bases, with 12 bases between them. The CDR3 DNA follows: TGTGCCAGCAGTGAAGCGCCCCAGGGCAGCACTGAAGCTTTCTTT. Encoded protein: CASSEAPQGSTEAFF.

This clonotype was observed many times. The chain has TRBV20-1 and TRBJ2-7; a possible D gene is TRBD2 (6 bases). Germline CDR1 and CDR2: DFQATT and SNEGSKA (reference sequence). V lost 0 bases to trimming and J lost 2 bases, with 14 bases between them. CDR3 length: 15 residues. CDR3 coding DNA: TGCAGTGCTAGAGATGGCGGGATTTCGCCCTACGAGCAGTACTTC. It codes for CSARDGGISPYEQYF.

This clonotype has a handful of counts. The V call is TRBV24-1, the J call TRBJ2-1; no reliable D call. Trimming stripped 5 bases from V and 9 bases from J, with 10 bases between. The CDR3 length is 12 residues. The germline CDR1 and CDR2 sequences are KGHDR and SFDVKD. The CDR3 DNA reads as TGTGCCACCAGTGTCCCCCTCGGTGAGCAGTTCTTC. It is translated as CATSVPLGEQFF.

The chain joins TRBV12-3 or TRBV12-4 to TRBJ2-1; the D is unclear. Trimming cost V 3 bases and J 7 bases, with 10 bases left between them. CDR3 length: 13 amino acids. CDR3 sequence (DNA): TGTGCCAGCAGTTTCAGCCCGGAGAATGAGCAGTTCTTC. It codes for CASSFSPENEQFF.

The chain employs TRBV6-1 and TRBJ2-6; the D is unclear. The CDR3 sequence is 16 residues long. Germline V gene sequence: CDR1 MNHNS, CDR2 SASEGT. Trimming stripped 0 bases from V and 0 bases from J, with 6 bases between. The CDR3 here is CASSEALSSGANVLTF. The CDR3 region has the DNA TGTGCCAGCAGTGAAGCGCTGAGCTCTGGGGCCAACGTCCTGACTTTC.

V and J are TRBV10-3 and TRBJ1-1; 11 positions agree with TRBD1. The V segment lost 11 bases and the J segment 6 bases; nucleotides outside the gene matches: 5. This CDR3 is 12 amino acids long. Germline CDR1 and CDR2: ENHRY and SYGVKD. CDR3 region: CASRTGGSEAFF. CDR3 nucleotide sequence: TGTGCCTCCAGGACAGGGGGCTCTGAAGCTTTCTTT.